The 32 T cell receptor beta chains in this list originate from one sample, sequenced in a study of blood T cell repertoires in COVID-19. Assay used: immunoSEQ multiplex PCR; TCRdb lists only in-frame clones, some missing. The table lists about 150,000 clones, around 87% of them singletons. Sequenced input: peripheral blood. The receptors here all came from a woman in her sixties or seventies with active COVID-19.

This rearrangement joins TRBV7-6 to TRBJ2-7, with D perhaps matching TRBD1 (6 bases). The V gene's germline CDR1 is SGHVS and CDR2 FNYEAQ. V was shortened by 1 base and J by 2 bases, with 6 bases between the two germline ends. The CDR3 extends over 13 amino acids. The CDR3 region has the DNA TGTGCCAGCAGCTTAGAGGGGGCCTACGAGCAGTACTTC. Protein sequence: CASSLEGAYEQYF.

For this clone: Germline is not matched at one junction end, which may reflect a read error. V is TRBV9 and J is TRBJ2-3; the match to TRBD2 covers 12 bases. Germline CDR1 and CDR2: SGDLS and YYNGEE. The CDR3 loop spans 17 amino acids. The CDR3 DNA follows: TGTGCCAGCAGCCACCCGACTAGCGGGGGCCGCACAAATACGCAGTATTTT. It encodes CASSHPTSGGRTNTQYF.

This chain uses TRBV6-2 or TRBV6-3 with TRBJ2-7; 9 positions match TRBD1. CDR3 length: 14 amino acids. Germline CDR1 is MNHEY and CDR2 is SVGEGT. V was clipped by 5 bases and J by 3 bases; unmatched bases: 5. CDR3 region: CASSKPGQGYEQYF. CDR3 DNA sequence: TGTGCCAGCAGTAAACCGGGACAGGGCTACGAGCAGTACTTC.

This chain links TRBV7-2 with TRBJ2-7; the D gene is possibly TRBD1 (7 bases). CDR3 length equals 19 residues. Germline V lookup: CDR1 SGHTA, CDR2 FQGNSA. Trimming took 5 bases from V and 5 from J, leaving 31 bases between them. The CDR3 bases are TGTGCCAGCAGCAAGACAGGGTCTGGAACGGGAGATCGGTTCGACGAGCAGTACTTC. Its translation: CASSKTGSGTGDRFDEQYF.

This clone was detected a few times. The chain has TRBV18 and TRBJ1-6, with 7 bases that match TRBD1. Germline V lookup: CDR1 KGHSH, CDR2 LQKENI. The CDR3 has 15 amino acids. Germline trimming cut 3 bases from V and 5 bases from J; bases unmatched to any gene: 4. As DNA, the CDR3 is TGTGCCAGCTCACCTGGGACAGTGAATAATTCACCCCTCCACTTT. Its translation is CASSPGTVNNSPLHF.

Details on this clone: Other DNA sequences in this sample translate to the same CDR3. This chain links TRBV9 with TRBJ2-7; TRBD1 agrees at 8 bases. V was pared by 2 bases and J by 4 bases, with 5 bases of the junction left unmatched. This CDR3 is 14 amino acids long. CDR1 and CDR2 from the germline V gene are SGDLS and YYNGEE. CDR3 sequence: CASSVGQGGYEQYF. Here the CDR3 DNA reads TGTGCCAGCAGCGTCGGACAGGGAGGATACGAGCAGTACTTC.

The CDR3 loop reads CAWSVHQNIQYF. The CDR3 region has the DNA TGTGCCTGGAGTGTACACCAAAACATTCAGTACTTC. The chain couples TRBV30 to TRBJ2-4; no clear D gene. The V end lost 0 bases, the J end lost 5 bases, and 5 bases lay between the germline ends. Germline V gene sequence: CDR1 GTSNPN, CDR2 SVGIG (reference sequence). The CDR3 is 12 amino acids.

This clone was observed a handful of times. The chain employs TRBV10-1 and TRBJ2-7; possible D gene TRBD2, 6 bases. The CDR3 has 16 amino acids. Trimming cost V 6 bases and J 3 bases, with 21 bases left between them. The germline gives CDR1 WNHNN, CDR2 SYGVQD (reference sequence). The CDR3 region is CASSGRDFRYFYEQYF. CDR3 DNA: TGCGCCAGCAGCGGCCGGGACTTCCGCTACTTCTACGAGCAGTACTTC.

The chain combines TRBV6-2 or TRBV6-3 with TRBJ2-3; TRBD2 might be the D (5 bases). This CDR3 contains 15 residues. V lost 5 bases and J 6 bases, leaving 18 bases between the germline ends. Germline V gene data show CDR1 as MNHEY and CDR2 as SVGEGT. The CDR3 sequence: CASSVSEPWEDTQYF. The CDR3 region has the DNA TGTGCCAGCAGTGTCAGCGAACCGTGGGAGGATACGCAGTATTTT.

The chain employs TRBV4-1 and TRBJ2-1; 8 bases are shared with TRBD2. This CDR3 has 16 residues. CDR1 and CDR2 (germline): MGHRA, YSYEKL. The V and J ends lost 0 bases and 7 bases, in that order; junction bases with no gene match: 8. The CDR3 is CASSQEQRTSRNEQFF. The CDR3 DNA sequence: TGCGCCAGCAGCCAAGAGCAACGGACTAGCAGGAATGAGCAGTTCTTC.

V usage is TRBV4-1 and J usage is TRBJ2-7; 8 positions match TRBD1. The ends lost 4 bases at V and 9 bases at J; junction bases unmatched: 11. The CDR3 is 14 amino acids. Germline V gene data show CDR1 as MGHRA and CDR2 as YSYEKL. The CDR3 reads CASSLRTGSDGQYF. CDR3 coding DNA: TGCGCCAGCAGCCTTAGGACAGGGAGCGACGGGCAGTACTTC.

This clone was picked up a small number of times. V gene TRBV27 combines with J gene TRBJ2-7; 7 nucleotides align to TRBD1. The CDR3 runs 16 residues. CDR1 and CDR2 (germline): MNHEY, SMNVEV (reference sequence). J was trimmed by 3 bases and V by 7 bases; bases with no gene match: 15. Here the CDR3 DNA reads TGTGCCAGCACCCCCAGATCTGGACAGGAATGCTACGAGCAGTACTTC. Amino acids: CASTPRSGQECYEQYF.

CDR3 coding DNA: TGTGCCAGCGGTTCGGCGGCGGGGCCCCAAGAGACCCAGTACTTC. This sequence encodes CASGSAAGPQETQYF. V usage is TRBV5-5 and J usage is TRBJ2-5; a weak D match, TRBD2 (6 bases). Per the germline V gene, CDR1 is SGHKS and CDR2 is YYEKEE (reference sequence). V was clipped by 7 bases and J by 1 base, with 17 bases between them. This CDR3 comprises 15 residues.

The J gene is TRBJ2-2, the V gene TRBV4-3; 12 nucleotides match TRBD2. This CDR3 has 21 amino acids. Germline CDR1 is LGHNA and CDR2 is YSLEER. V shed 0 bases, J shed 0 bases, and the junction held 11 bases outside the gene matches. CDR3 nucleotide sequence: TGCGCCAGCAGCCAAGATCTAAGCTATCTAGCGGGAGGGACGAACACCGGGGAGCTGTTTTTT. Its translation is CASSQDLSYLAGGTNTGELFF.

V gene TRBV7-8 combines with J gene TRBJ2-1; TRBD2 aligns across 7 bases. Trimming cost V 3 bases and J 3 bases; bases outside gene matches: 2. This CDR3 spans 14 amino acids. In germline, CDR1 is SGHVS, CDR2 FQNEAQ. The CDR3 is CASSFRGGYNEQFF. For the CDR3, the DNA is TGTGCCAGCAGCTTCCGCGGGGGCTACAATGAGCAGTTCTTC.

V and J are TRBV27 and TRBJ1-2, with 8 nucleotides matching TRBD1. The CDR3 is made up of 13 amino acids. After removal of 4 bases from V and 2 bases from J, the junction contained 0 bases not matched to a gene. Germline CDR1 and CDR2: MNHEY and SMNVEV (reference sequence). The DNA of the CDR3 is TGTGCCAGCAGTTCAGGGGGCAACTATGGCTACACCTTC. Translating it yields CASSSGGNYGYTF.

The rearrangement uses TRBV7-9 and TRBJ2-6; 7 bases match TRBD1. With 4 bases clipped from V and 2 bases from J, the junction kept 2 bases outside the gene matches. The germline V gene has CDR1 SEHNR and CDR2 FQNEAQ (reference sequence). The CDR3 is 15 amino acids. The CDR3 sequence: CASSSQGTGANVLTF. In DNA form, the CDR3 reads TGTGCCAGCAGCTCACAGGGGACTGGGGCCAACGTCCTGACTTTC.

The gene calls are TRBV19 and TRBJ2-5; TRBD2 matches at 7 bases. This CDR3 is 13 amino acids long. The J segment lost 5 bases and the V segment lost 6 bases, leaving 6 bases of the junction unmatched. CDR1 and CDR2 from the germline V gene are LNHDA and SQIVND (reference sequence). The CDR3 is CASSRGRVETQYF. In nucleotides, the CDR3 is TGTGCCAGTAGCCGGGGGAGGGTCGAGACCCAGTACTTC.

CDR3 region: CASSLDGSGGYNEQFF. Written as DNA, the CDR3 is TGTGCCAGCAGCTTGGATGGTAGCGGGGGATACAATGAGCAGTTCTTC. The chain uses TRBV5-4 and TRBJ2-1, with 9 bases fitting TRBD2. The trim removed 0 bases at V and 4 bases at J, leaving 5 bases unmatched. CDR3 length: 16 amino acids. Per germline, CDR1 SGHNT and CDR2 YYREEE (reference sequence).

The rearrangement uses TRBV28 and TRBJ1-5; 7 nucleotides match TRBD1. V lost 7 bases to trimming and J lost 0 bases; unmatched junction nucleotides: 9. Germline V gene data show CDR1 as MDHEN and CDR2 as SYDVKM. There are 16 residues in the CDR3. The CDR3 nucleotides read TGTGCCAGCAACGGACAGGAGTTCGATAGCAATCAGCCCCAGCATTTT. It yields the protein CASNGQEFDSNQPQHF.

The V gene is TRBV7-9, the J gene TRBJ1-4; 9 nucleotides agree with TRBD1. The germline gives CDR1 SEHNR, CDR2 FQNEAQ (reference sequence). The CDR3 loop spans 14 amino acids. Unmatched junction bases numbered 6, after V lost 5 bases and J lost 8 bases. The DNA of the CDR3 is TGTGCCAGCAGCCTAACAGGGGGCAACGAAAAACTGTTTTTT. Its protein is CASSLTGGNEKLFF. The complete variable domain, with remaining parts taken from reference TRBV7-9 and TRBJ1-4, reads DTGVSQNPRHKITKRGQNVTFRCDPISEHNRLYWYRQTLGQGPEFLTYFQNEAQLEKSRLLSDRFSAERPKGSFSTLEIQRTEQGDSAMYLCASSLTGGNEKLFFGSGTQLSVL.

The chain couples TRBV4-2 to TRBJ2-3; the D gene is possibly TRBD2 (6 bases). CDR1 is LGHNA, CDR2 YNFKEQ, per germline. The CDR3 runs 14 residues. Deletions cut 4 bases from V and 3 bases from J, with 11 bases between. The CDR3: CASSLGLGTDTQYF. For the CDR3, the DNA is TGTGCCAGCAGCCTGGGACTGGGTACAGATACGCAGTATTTT.

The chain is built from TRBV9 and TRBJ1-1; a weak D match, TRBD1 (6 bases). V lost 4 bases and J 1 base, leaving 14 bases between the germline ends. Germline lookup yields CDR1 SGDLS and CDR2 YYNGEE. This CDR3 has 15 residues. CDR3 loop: CASSPAPGENTEAFF. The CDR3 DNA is TGTGCCAGCAGCCCTGCTCCAGGGGAGAACACTGAAGCTTTCTTT.

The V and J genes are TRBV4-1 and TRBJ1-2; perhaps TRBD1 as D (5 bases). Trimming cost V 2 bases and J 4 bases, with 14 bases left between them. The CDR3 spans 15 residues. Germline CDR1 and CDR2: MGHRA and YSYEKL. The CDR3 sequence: CASSQPDRLGYGYTF. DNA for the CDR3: TGCGCCAGCAGCCAACCCGACAGACTCGGCTATGGCTACACCTTC.

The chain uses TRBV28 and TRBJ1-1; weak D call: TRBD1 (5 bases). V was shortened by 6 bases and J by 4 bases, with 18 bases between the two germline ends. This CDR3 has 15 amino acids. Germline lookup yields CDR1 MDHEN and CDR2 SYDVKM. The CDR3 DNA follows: TGTGCCAGCAGACCCCCTTGGGGCGGGGGCACTGAAGCTTTCTTT. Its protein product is CASRPPWGGGTEAFF.

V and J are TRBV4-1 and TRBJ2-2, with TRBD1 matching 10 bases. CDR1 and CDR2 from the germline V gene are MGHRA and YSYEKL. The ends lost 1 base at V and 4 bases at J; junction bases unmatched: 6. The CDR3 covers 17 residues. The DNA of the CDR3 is TGCGCCAGCAGCCAAGCCGACAGGGGGCTAGGCACCGGGGAGCTGTTTTTT. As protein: CASSQADRGLGTGELFF.

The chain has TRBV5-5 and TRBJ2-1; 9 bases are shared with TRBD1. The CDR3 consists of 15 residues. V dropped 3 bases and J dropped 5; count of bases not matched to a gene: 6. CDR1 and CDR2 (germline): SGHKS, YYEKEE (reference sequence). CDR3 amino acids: CASSSPWTGDNEQFF. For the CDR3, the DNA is TGTGCCAGCAGCTCACCGTGGACAGGGGACAATGAGCAGTTCTTC.

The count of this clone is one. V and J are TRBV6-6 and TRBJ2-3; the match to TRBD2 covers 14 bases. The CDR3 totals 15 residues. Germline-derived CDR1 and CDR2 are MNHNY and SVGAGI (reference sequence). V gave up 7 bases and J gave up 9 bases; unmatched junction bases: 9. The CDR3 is CASTRLAGGPITQYF. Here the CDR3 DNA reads TGTGCCAGCACCCGACTAGCGGGAGGGCCAATCACGCAGTATTTT.

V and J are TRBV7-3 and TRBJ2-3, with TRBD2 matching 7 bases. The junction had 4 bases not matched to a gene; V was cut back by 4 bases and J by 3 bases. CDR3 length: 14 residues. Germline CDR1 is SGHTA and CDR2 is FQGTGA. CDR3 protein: CASSSPGGTDTQYF. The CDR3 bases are TGTGCCAGCAGCTCTCCGGGGGGAACAGATACGCAGTATTTT.

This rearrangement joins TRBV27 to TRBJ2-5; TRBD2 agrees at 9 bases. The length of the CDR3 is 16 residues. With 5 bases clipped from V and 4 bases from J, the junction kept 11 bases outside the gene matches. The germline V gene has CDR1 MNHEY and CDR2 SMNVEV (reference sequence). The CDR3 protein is CASSPLAGGRIETQYF. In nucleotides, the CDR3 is TGTGCCAGCAGTCCCCTGGCGGGAGGGCGGATAGAGACCCAGTACTTC.

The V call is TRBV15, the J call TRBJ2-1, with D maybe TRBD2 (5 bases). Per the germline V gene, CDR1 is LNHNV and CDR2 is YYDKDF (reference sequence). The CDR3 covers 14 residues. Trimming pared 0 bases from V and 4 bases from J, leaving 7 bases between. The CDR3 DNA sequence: TGTGCCACCAGCAGAGATCGCGGGTACAATGAGCAGTTCTTC. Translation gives CATSRDRGYNEQFF.

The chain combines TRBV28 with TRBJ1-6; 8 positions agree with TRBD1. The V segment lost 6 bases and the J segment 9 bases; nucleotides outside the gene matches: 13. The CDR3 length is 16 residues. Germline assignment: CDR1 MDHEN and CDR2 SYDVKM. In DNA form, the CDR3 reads TGTGCCAGCAGCCCACCCGACAGGGGTCCGCGTTCACCCCTCCACTTT. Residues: CASSPPDRGPRSPLHF.